The present T cell receptor (beta chain) was sequenced within a study of shared clonotypes between healthy human individuals. Study findings and constraints: Clonotype sharing across donors was expected to vary with sequencing depth.

This CDR3 is 15 amino acids long. Trimming removed 3 bases from V and 11 bases from J, with 19 bases in between. Germline values: CDR1 MDHEN, CDR2 SYDVKM. The protocol was immunoSEQ multiplex PCR, while the TCRdb copy is restricted to in-frame clones and leaves out a portion. The data hold around 2,000,000 clones, with about 95% observed a single time. CD8 cells classed as naive were CD45RO-negative and positively selected for CCR7, excluding terminally differentiated effector memory CD45RA+ cells. Note on this clone: Antigen: not known.

Sample: naive CD8+ T cells sorted from blood. The rearrangement joins TRBV28 to TRBJ1-4, with D perhaps matching TRBD1 (5 bases). The receptor was derived from a young man in good health. CDR3 DNA: TGTGCCAGCAGTTTCATAGGGGACTCCTTTAAGAAACTGTTTTTT. As protein: CASSFIGDSFKKLFF. The entire variable domain, with the rest obtained from reference TRBV28 and TRBJ1-4, is as follows: DVKVTQSSRYLVKRTGEKVFLECVQDMDHENMFWYRQDPGLGLRLIYFSYDVKMKEKGDIPEGYSVSREKKERFSLILESASTNQTSMYLCASSFIGDSFKKLFFGSGTQLSVL.